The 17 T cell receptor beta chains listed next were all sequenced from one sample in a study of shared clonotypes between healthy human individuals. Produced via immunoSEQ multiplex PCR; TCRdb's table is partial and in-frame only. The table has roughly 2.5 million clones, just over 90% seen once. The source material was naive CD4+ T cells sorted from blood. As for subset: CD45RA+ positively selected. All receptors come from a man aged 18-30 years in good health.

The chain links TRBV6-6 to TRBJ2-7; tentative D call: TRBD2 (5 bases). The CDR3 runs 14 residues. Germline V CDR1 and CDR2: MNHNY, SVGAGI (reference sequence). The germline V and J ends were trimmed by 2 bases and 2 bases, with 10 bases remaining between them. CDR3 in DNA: TGTGCCAGCAGTTACGGAGGCAGCACCTACGAGCAGTACTTC. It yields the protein CASSYGGSTYEQYF.

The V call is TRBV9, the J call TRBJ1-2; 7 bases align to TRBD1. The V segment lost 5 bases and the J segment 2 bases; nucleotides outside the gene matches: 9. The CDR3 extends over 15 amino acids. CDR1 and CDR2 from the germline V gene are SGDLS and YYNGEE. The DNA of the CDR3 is TGTGCCAGCAGGGGTTCGGGACAGTTAAACTATGGCTACACCTTC. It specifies CASRGSGQLNYGYTF.

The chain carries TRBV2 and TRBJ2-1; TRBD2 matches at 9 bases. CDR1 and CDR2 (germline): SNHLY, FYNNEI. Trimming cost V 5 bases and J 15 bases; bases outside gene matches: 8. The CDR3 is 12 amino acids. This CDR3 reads CASSSLAGDGFF. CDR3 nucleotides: TGTGCCAGCAGTTCTTTAGCGGGAGATGGGTTCTTC.

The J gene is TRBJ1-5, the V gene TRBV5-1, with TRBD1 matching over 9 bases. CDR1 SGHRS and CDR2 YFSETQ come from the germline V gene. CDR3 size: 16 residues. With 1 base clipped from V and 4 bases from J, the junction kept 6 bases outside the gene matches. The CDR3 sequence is CASSLTGGNLNQPQHF. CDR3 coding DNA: TGCGCCAGCAGCTTGACAGGGGGCAATCTTAATCAGCCCCAGCATTTT.

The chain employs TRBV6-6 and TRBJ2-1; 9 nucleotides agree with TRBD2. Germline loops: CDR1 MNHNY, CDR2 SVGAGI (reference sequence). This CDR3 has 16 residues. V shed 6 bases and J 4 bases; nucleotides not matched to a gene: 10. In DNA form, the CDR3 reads TGTGCCAGCAGCACTACTACTAGCGGGCTGTACAATGAGCAGTTCTTC. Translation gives CASSTTTSGLYNEQFF.

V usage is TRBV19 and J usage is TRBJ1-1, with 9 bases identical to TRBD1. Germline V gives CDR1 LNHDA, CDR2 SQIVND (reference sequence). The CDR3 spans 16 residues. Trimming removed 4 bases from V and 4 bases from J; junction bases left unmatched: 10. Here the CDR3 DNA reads TGTGCCAGTAGTAGAGTGGACAGGGGAGCGAGCACTGAAGCTTTCTTT. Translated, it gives CASSRVDRGASTEAFF.

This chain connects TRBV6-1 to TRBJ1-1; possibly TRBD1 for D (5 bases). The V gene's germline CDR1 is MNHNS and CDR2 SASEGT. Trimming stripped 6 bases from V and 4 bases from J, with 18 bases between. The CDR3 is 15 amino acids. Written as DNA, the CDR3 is TGTGCCAGCAGGTACCGGGCCCCGGGGGTCACTGAAGCTTTCTTT. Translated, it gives CASRYRAPGVTEAFF.

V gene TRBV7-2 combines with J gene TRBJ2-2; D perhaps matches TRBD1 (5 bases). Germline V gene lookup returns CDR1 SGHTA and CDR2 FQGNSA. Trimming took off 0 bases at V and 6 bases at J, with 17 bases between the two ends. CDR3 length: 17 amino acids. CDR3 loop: CASSLAAGISHAGELFF. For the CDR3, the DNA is TGTGCCAGCAGCTTAGCGGCAGGGATTTCCCACGCCGGGGAGCTGTTTTTT.

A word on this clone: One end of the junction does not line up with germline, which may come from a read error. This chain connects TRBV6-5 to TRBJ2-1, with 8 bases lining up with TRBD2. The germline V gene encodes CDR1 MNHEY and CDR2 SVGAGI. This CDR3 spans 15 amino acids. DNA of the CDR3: TGTGCCAGCAGTTACCAAGGGACTAGATACAGTGAGCAGTTCTTC. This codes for CASSYQGTRYSEQFF.

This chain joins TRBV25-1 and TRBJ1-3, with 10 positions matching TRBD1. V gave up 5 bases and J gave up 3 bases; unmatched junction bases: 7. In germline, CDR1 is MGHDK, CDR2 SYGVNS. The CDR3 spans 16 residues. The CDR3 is CASSPMTGGIGNTIYF. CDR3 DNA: TGTGCCAGCAGTCCGATGACAGGGGGCATTGGAAACACCATATATTTT.

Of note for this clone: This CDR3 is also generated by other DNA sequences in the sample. The CDR3 coding sequence is TGTGCCATCAGTGAGTCAGGGACAGGAGTTAATTCACCCCTCCACTTT. Translated: CAISESGTGVNSPLHF. V gene TRBV10-3 combines with J gene TRBJ1-6; 8 nucleotides agree with TRBD1. Germline V CDR1 and CDR2: ENHRY, SYGVKD. The trim removed 0 bases at V and 6 bases at J, leaving 4 bases unmatched. This CDR3 has 16 amino acids.

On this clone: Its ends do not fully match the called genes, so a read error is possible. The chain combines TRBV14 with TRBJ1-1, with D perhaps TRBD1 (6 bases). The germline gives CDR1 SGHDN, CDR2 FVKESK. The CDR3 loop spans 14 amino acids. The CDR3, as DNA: TGTGCCAGCAGCGAAGACGGGGGGCCCACTGAAGCTTTCTTT. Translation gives CASSEDGGPTEAFF.

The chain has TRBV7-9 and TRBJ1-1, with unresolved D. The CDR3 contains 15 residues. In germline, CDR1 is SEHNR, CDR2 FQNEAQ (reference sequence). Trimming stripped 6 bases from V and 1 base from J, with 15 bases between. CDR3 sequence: CASSSPLLPNTEAFF. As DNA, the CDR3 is TGTGCCAGCAGTTCACCGCTTCTGCCGAACACTGAAGCTTTCTTT.

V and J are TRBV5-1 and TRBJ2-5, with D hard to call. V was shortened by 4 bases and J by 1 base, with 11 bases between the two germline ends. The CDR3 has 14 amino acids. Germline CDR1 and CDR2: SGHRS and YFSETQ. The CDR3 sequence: CASSPGPVQETQYF. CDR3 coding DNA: TGCGCCAGCAGCCCCGGACCGGTCCAAGAGACCCAGTACTTC.

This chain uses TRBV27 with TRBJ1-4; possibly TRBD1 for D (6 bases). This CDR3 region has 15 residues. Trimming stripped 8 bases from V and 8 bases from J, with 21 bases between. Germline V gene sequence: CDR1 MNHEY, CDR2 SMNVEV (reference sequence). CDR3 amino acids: CASGNVTRGEEKLFF. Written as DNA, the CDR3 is TGTGCCAGCGGAAATGTTACGAGGGGGGAGGAAAAACTGTTTTTT. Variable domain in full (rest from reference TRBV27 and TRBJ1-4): EAQVTQNPRYLITVTGKKLTVTCSQNMNHEYMSWYRQDPGLGLRQIYYSMNVEVTDKGDVPEGYKVSRKEKRNFPLILESPSPNQTSLYFCASGNVTRGEEKLFFGSGTQLSVL.

The CDR3 is CASSDFGTAYEQYF. In DNA form, the CDR3 reads TGTGCCAGCAGTGATTTCGGGACAGCATACGAGCAGTACTTC. The genes are TRBV6-1 and TRBJ2-5; 7 bases agree with TRBD1. Near its end, the DNA agrees better with TRBJ2-7, so the J call may be wrong. The CDR3 runs 14 residues. Germline V CDR1 and CDR2: MNHNS, SASEGT.

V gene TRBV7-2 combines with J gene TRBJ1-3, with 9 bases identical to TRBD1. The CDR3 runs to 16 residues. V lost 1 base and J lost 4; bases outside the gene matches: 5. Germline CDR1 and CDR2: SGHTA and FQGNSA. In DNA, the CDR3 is TGTGCCAGCAGCTTAGTCGGACAGGGGATAGGAAACACCATATATTTT. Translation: CASSLVGQGIGNTIYF.